A selection of T cell receptor beta chains follows, all from one sample in a study of blood T cell repertoires in COVID-19. Repertoires were generated with immunoSEQ multiplex PCR, while TCRdb's copy carries only in-frame clones and drops some. The sample contains about 230,000 clones, roughly nine tenths of which appear only once. Sequenced: PBMCs or T cells enriched from blood (not recorded which). The source of these receptors is a young woman with acute COVID-19. Each CDR3 is given with its conserved first and last residue. D genes are given only for firm matches. The size field is filled for only some rows; it gives once, few, many or a size class.

CDR3: CASSLLVRSGYTF
DNA: TGTGCCAGCAGTTTATTGGTCCGGAGCGGCTACACCTTC
size: -
V: TRBV28
D: -
J: TRBJ1-2
length: 13

CDR3: CASSGGTGGPNSYEQYF
DNA: TGTGCCAGCAGCGGCGGGACAGGGGGACCAAACTCCTACGAGCAGTACTTC
size: -
V: TRBV9
D: TRBD1
J: TRBJ2-7
length: 17

CDR3: CASSLGGTGAGKLFF
DNA: TGTGCCAGCAGCTTAGGTGGGACAGGGGCTGGGAAACTGTTTTTT
size: -
V: TRBV7-2
D: TRBD1
J: TRBJ1-4
length: 15

CDR3: CASSSGLGLAGGTGELFF
DNA: TGTGCCAGCAGCTCAGGTCTCGGACTAGCGGGGGGAACCGGGGAGCTGTTTTTT
size: -
V: TRBV5-6
D: TRBD2
J: TRBJ2-2
length: 18

CDR3: CASSLSGGYEQYF
DNA: TGTGCCAGCAGTTTATCCGGGGGATACGAGCAGTACTTC
size: few
V: TRBV28
D: -
J: TRBJ2-7
length: 13

CDR3: CASSPRYRGQGNTGELFF
DNA: TGTGCCAGCAGTCCACGCTACCGGGGACAGGGAAACACCGGGGAGCTGTTTTTT
size: -
V: TRBV25-1
D: TRBD1
J: TRBJ2-2
length: 18

CDR3: CASSSQGVGDEQYF
DNA: TGTGCCAGCAGTTCACAGGGGGTGGGAGACGAGCAGTACTTC
size: -
V: TRBV27
D: TRBD1
J: TRBJ2-7
length: 14

CDR3: CASSRGTDSYEQYF
DNA: TGTGCCAGCAGCCGTGGGACAGACTCCTACGAGCAGTACTTC
size: -
V: TRBV7-3
D: TRBD1
J: TRBJ2-7
length: 14

CDR3: CASSPRQGLAGETQYF
DNA: TGTGCCAGCAGCCCAAGGCAGGGGTTAGCGGGAGAGACCCAGTACTTC
size: -
V: TRBV5-8
D: -
J: TRBJ2-5
length: 16

CDR3: CASRSPKGRGQETQYF
DNA: TGTGCCAGTAGATCCCCTAAGGGCCGGGGCCAAGAGACCCAGTACTTC
size: -
V: TRBV19
D: -
J: TRBJ2-5
length: 16

CDR3: CASSSIDSTGELFF
DNA: TGTGCCAGCAGCTCTATAGACAGCACCGGGGAGCTGTTTTTT
size: -
V: TRBV2
D: -
J: TRBJ2-2
length: 14

CDR3: CASSAVRGVYEQYF
DNA: TGTGCCAGTAGTGCCGTCCGGGGTGTTTACGAGCAGTACTTC
size: -
V: TRBV19
D: -
J: TRBJ2-7
length: 14

CDR3: CAWDDRAGYTF
DNA: TGTGCCTGGGACGACAGGGCTGGCTACACCTTC
size: once
V: TRBV30
D: TRBD1
J: TRBJ1-2
length: 11

CDR3: CASRSGTAISGNTIYF
DNA: TGTGCCAGCAGATCCGGGACAGCGATCTCTGGAAACACCATATATTTT
size: -
V: TRBV2
D: TRBD1
J: TRBJ1-3
length: 16

CDR3: CASSIDSGSVGQETQYF
DNA: TGTGCCAGTAGTATAGACAGCGGTTCGGTCGGGCAAGAGACCCAGTACTTC
size: -
V: TRBV19
D: -
J: TRBJ2-5
length: 17

CDR3: CASSPGVSPLHF
DNA: TGTGCCAGCAGTCCAGGGGTGTCACCCCTCCACTTT
size: -
V: TRBV2
D: -
J: TRBJ1-6
length: 12

CDR3: CASSQGQGAHEQYF
DNA: TGTGCCAGCTCACAGGGACAGGGGGCCCACGAGCAGTACTTC
size: -
V: TRBV18
D: TRBD1
J: TRBJ2-7
length: 14

CDR3: CASSSNRDSMVYGYTF
DNA: TGTGCCAGCAGCTCCAACCGGGACAGCATGGTCTATGGCTACACCTTC
size: -
V: TRBV7-9
D: TRBD1
J: TRBJ1-2
length: 16

CDR3: CASSYGQGVPLHF
DNA: TGTGCCAGCAGTTACGGGCAGGGGGTACCCCTCCACTTT
size: -
V: TRBV6-2/TRBV6-3
D: TRBD1
J: TRBJ1-6
length: 13

CDR3: CASSRQGPSTDTQYF
DNA: TGTGCCAGCAGTCGACAGGGTCCTAGCACAGATACGCAGTATTTT
size: -
V: TRBV2
D: TRBD1
J: TRBJ2-3
length: 15

CDR3: CAWDRATTGELFF
DNA: TGTGCCTGGGACAGGGCGACCACCGGGGAGCTGTTTTTT
size: few
V: TRBV30
D: TRBD1
J: TRBJ2-2
length: 13

CDR3: CASSPSGSSYNSPLHF
DNA: TGTGCCAGCTCACCTTCGGGGAGCTCCTATAATTCACCCCTCCACTTT
size: -
V: TRBV18
D: -
J: TRBJ1-6
length: 16

CDR3: CASSLPTGQTNEQFF
DNA: TGTGCCAGCAGCCTCCCGACAGGGCAAACCAATGAGCAGTTCTTC
size: -
V: TRBV7-2
D: TRBD1
J: TRBJ2-1
length: 15

CDR3: CATSQKAGDSADTQYF
DNA: TGTGCCACCAGCCAGAAAGCGGGGGACTCGGCAGATACGCAGTATTTT
size: -
V: TRBV15
D: TRBD2
J: TRBJ2-3
length: 16

CDR3: CASSESLQGNQPQHF
DNA: TGTGCCAGCAGCGAAAGTCTACAGGGAAATCAGCCCCAGCATTTT
size: few
V: TRBV2
D: -
J: TRBJ1-5
length: 15

CDR3: CASSSGLADFSGQYF
DNA: TGTGCCAGCAGCTCCGGACTAGCGGATTTCTCGGGGCAGTACTTC
size: few
V: TRBV5-5
D: TRBD2
J: TRBJ2-7
length: 15

CDR3: CASASQGAFGTEAFF
DNA: TGCGCCAGCGCCTCACAGGGGGCGTTTGGCACTGAAGCTTTCTTT
size: -
V: TRBV4-3
D: TRBD1
J: TRBJ1-1
length: 15

CDR3: CSASTGGVGEKLFF
DNA: TGCAGTGCTAGTACAGGGGGCGTTGGTGAAAAACTGTTTTTT
size: -
V: TRBV20-1
D: TRBD1
J: TRBJ1-4
length: 14

CDR3: CASSYSSGDRGLLHF
DNA: TGTGCCAGCAGTTACTCGTCGGGGGACAGGGGGCTTCTCCACTTT
size: -
V: TRBV6-2/TRBV6-3
D: TRBD1
J: TRBJ1-6
length: 15

CDR3: CASRDTGRETQYF
DNA: TGTGCCAGCAGAGACACAGGGCGCGAGACCCAGTACTTC
size: -
V: TRBV2
D: -
J: TRBJ2-5
length: 13

CDR3: CASSPRTGESTEAFF
DNA: TGTGCCAGCAGCCCTCGGACAGGGGAGAGCACTGAAGCTTTCTTT
size: -
V: TRBV3-1/TRBV3-2
D: TRBD1
J: TRBJ1-1
length: 15

CDR3: CSVAWDIYQPQHF
DNA: TGCAGCGTTGCCTGGGACATCTATCAGCCCCAGCATTTT
size: -
V: TRBV29-1
D: -
J: TRBJ1-5
length: 13

CDR3: CASSNRGGSYEQYF
DNA: TGCGCCAGCAGTAACAGGGGGGGCTCCTACGAGCAGTACTTC
size: -
V: TRBV5-1
D: -
J: TRBJ2-7
length: 14

CDR3: CASSVGGGQGEKLFF
DNA: TGTGCCAGCAGCGTAGGAGGGGGCCAGGGTGAAAAACTGTTTTTT
size: -
V: TRBV9
D: TRBD1
J: TRBJ1-4
length: 15

CDR3: CASSESGLDGYTF
DNA: TGTGCCAGCAGTGAAAGTGGGCTGGATGGCTACACCTTC
size: -
V: TRBV2
D: -
J: TRBJ1-2
length: 13

CDR3: CASRDTVSGNTIYF
DNA: TGTGCCAGCAGAGATACGGTCTCTGGAAACACCATATATTTT
size: -
V: TRBV6-5
D: -
J: TRBJ1-3
length: 14

CDR3: CASSRHRGSETQYF
DNA: TGTGCCAGCAGCCGCCACAGGGGGTCAGAGACCCAGTACTTC
size: -
V: TRBV7-9
D: TRBD1
J: TRBJ2-5
length: 14

CDR3: CASRPEGTRSPLHF
DNA: TGTGCCAGCAGGCCGGAGGGGACGAGGTCACCCCTCCACTTT
size: few
V: TRBV6-5
D: -
J: TRBJ1-6
length: 14

CDR3: CASSIGDQGNTEAFF
DNA: TGTGCCAGTAGTATAGGGGATCAGGGGAACACTGAAGCTTTCTTT
size: -
V: TRBV19
D: -
J: TRBJ1-1
length: 15

CDR3: CASSQGSSYEQYF
DNA: TGTGCCAGCAGCCAGGGATCCTCCTACGAGCAGTACTTC
size: -
V: TRBV7-2
D: -
J: TRBJ2-7
length: 13

CDR3: CASSEQVTYGYTF
DNA: TGTGCCAGCAGCGAACAGGTGACCTATGGCTACACCTTC
size: -
V: TRBV5-6
D: -
J: TRBJ1-2
length: 13

CDR3: CASSPFGGGGNTGELFF
DNA: TGTGCCAGCAGCCCCTTCGGGGGCGGGGGGAACACCGGGGAGCTGTTTTTT
size: many
V: TRBV7-7
D: -
J: TRBJ2-2
length: 17

CDR3: CASIETGGTEAFF
DNA: TGTGCCAGCATCGAAACAGGGGGCACTGAAGCTTTCTTT
size: -
V: TRBV6-5
D: TRBD1
J: TRBJ1-1
length: 13

CDR3: CASSPNPWEVVTDTQYF
DNA: TGTGCCAGTAGTCCCAACCCCTGGGAGGTAGTCACAGATACGCAGTATTTT
size: -
V: TRBV19
D: -
J: TRBJ2-3
length: 17

CDR3: CASTPGGGAAFF
DNA: TGTGCCAGCACCCCCGGGGGAGGGGCAGCTTTCTTT
size: -
V: TRBV28
D: -
J: TRBJ1-1
length: 12

CDR3: CASSPTTGETEAFF
DNA: TGCGCCAGCAGCCCTACTACAGGGGAAACTGAAGCTTTCTTT
size: -
V: TRBV5-1
D: TRBD1
J: TRBJ1-1
length: 14

CDR3: CAWATGFNEQYF
DNA: TGTGCCTGGGCGACAGGGTTCAACGAGCAGTACTTC
size: -
V: TRBV30
D: TRBD1
J: TRBJ2-7
length: 12

CDR3: CASSEQGSWETQYF
DNA: TGTGCCAGCAGTGAACAGGGGAGTTGGGAGACCCAGTACTTC
size: -
V: TRBV6-1
D: -
J: TRBJ2-5
length: 14

CDR3: CASSQEVRTGSYEQYF
DNA: TGTGCCAGCAGCCAGGAGGTTAGGACAGGCTCCTACGAGCAGTACTTC
size: -
V: TRBV4-2
D: TRBD1
J: TRBJ2-7
length: 16

CDR3: CASSVAPAGGTQETQYF
DNA: TGTGCCAGCAGCGTAGCTCCAGCGGGGGGCACCCAAGAGACCCAGTACTTC
size: -
V: TRBV9
D: TRBD2
J: TRBJ2-5
length: 17

CDR3: CASRDRGTGNTIYF
DNA: TGTGCCAGCCGTGACAGGGGGACGGGAAACACCATATATTTT
size: -
V: TRBV19
D: TRBD1
J: TRBJ1-3
length: 14

CDR3: CASSSAIGVGNTEAFF
DNA: TGTGCCAGCAGTTCCGCAATAGGGGTGGGAAACACTGAAGCTTTCTTT
size: -
V: TRBV27
D: -
J: TRBJ1-1
length: 16

CDR3: CATSRPSGQTYEQYF
DNA: TGTGCCACCAGCAGGCCTTCGGGACAGACCTACGAGCAGTACTTC
size: -
V: TRBV15
D: TRBD1
J: TRBJ2-7
length: 15

CDR3: CASSSYDPTGASTDTQYF
DNA: TGTGCCAGCAGTTCGTACGACCCTACAGGGGCTAGCACAGATACGCAGTATTTT
size: once
V: TRBV27
D: TRBD1
J: TRBJ2-3
length: 18